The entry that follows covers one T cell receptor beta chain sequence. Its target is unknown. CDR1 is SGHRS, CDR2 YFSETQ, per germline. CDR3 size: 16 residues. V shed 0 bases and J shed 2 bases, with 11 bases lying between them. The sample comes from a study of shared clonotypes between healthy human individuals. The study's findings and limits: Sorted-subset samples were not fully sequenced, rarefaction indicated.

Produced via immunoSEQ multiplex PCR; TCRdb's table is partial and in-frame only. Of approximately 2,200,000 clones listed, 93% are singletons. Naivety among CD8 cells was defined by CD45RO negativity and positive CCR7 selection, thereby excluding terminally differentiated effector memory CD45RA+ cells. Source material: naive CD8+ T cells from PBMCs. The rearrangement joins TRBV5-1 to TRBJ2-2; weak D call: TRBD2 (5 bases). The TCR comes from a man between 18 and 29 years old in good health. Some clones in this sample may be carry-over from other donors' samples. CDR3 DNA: TGCGCCAGCAGCTTGGTCAGTAGCGTCAACACCGGGGAGCTGTTTTTT. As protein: CASSLVSSVNTGELFF.